One and the same sample provided the 17 T cell receptor beta chains below, sequenced in a study of Graves' ophthalmopathy and Graves' hyperthyroidism. Researchers took RNA transcripts and amplified TCR beta CDR3 regions from them. HTBI-primed first-round RT-PCR preceded second-round multiplex PCR. MiXCR, run by TCRdb on the multiplex PCR reads, gives a single entry per CDR3 protein. This table holds hundreds of thousands of distinct CDR3 sequences, roughly 39% found once. Material: peripheral blood. The source of these receptors is an adult man with Graves' ophthalmopathy.

The DNA for the CDR3 is TGTGCCAGCAGTTCCCGAGAGAGAAAGTATGGCTACACCTTC. Translating gives CASSSRERKYGYTF. This chain joins TRBV6-6 and TRBJ1-2; D is undetermined. The CDR3 is 14 residues long. Trimming shortened V by 4 bases and J by 5 bases, and 14 bases separated the two germline ends. Germline CDR1 reads MNHNY; CDR2 reads SVGAGI (reference sequence).

This clonotype has at least ten counts. The V call is TRBV7-9, the J call TRBJ1-5; 7 nucleotides match TRBD1. The CDR3 loop spans 13 amino acids. Per the germline V gene, CDR1 is SEHNR and CDR2 is FQNEAQ (reference sequence). J gave up 7 bases and V 5 bases, and 5 bases lay outside the gene matches. CDR3 DNA sequence: TGTGCCAGCAGCCCTGACAGGGAACAGCCCCAGCATTTT. It is translated as CASSPDREQPQHF.

The V and J genes are TRBV7-2 and TRBJ1-5; weak D call: TRBD1 (5 bases). Germline V gene lookup returns CDR1 SGHTA and CDR2 FQGNSA. Trimming took off 4 bases at V and 14 bases at J, with 15 bases between the two ends. The CDR3 sequence is 12 residues long. The CDR3 sequence: CASSYGTSYEHF. CDR3 coding DNA: TGTGCCAGCAGCTATGGGACTAGCTACGAGCATTTT. The variable domain in full, with the rest retrieved from reference TRBV7-2 and TRBJ1-5, is GAGVSQSPSNKVTEKGKDVELRCDPISGHTALYWYRQSLGQGLEFLIYFQGNSAPDKSGLPSDRFSAERTGGSVSTLTIQRTQQEDSAVYLCASSYGTSYEHFGDGTRLSIL.

This clonotype was counted many times. The chain combines TRBV6-1 with TRBJ1-1; 7 bases fit TRBD1. From germline, CDR1 is MNHNS and CDR2 SASEGT. There are 13 residues in the CDR3. J was trimmed by 7 bases and V by 0 bases; bases with no gene match: 2. The CDR3 here is CASSEAGTVEAFF. The CDR3, as DNA: TGTGCCAGCAGTGAAGCCGGGACAGTTGAAGCTTTCTTT.

Concerning this clonotype: A much larger clone lies a single base off, so this may be a read error. V is TRBV2 and J is TRBJ2-7; D is ambiguous. CDR1 and CDR2 (germline): SNHLY, FYNNEI. The CDR3 consists of 10 residues. CDR3 residues: CASSGSNPDF. The CDR3 nucleotides read TGTGCCAGCAGTGGGTCCAATCCGGACTTC.

In this sample, this clonotype turned up many times. In nucleotides, the CDR3 is TGTGCCAGCAGCTTTGTCCCTAAAGAGACCCAGTACTTC. Residues: CASSFVPKETQYF. The chain is built from TRBV7-9 and TRBJ2-5, with D uncertain. The CDR3 has 13 residues. CDR1 and CDR2 (germline): SEHNR, FQNEAQ (reference sequence). V lost 3 bases, J lost 3 bases, and 8 bases lay in between.

The genes are TRBV10-3 and TRBJ1-1, with D unresolved. CDR3 length: 15 amino acids. Germline lookup yields CDR1 ENHRY and CDR2 SYGVKD. Trimming removed 6 bases from V and 1 base from J, with 15 bases in between. This CDR3 is CAIRRTNKANTEAFF. CDR3 coding DNA: TGTGCCATCAGACGGACGAATAAGGCGAACACTGAAGCTTTCTTT.

The CDR3 region is CASSSRGAGSETQYF. CDR3 in DNA: TGTGCCAGCAGCTCCCGGGGTGCGGGTTCAGAGACCCAGTACTTC. The V gene is TRBV7-9, the J gene TRBJ2-5; weak D call: TRBD2 (5 bases). Trimming left V 4 bases short and J 4 bases short, with 16 bases between. Looked up from germline, CDR1 is SEHNR and CDR2 is FQNEAQ (reference sequence). There are 15 residues in the CDR3.

Ten or more counts support this clonotype. The rearrangement joins TRBV4-3 to TRBJ1-6; 10 bases align to TRBD1. The J segment lost 10 bases and the V segment lost 2 bases, leaving 5 bases of the junction unmatched. This CDR3 has 15 amino acids. In germline, CDR1 is LGHNA, CDR2 YSLEER. The CDR3 sequence: CASSQLGQGRSPLHF. DNA of the CDR3: TGCGCCAGCAGCCAACTGGGACAGGGGAGGTCACCCCTCCACTTT.

This clonotype showed up just a few times. This chain links TRBV5-6 with TRBJ2-5; D is tentatively TRBD1 or TRBD2 (6 bases each). The germline V gene encodes CDR1 SGHDT and CDR2 YYEEEE. There are 16 residues in the CDR3. Deletions cut 1 base from V and 5 bases from J, with 18 bases between. The CDR3 is CASSLKYGGRVETQYF. In DNA form, the CDR3 reads TGTGCCAGCAGCTTGAAGTATGGGGGGCGGGTGGAGACCCAGTACTTC.

The chain uses TRBV19 and TRBJ2-5; maybe TRBD1 (6 bases). CDR3 length: 13 residues. Germline V gives CDR1 LNHDA, CDR2 SQIVND (reference sequence). The V and J ends lost 9 bases and 4 bases respectively, with 15 bases between them. As DNA, the CDR3 is TGTGCCAGCCACTCCGGGACAACAGAGACCCAGTACTTC. It specifies CASHSGTTETQYF.

This clonotype was detected many times. The DNA for the CDR3 is TGTGCCAGCAGCGGTAGCGGGAGCTACGAGCAGTACTTC. Its protein is CASSGSGSYEQYF. V usage is TRBV7-9 and J usage is TRBJ2-7; 9 bases align to TRBD2. The germline V gene encodes CDR1 SEHNR and CDR2 FQNEAQ (reference sequence). The CDR3 sequence is 13 residues long. The ends lost 5 bases at V and 3 bases at J; junction bases unmatched: 2.

V is TRBV7-6 and J is TRBJ1-6, with D possibly matching TRBD1 (5 bases). CDR3 length equals 15 residues. Germline values: CDR1 SGHVS, CDR2 FNYEAQ. V lost 4 bases and J lost 8, with 15 bases in between. CDR3: CASSSMEGRDSPLHF. For the CDR3, the DNA is TGTGCCAGCAGCTCCATGGAGGGGAGGGATTCACCCCTCCACTTT.

This clonotype was picked up many times. The rearrangement links TRBV7-8 to TRBJ2-5, with D possibly TRBD1 on 6 matching bases. The CDR3 has 14 residues. V lost 5 bases and J 5 bases, leaving 15 bases between the germline ends. Germline V CDR1 and CDR2: SGHVS, FQNEAQ. The CDR3 here is CASSGTSGPETQYF. Written as DNA, the CDR3 is TGTGCCAGCAGCGGGACATCCGGACCTGAGACCCAGTACTTC.

The chain recombines TRBV29-1 with TRBJ2-5; 8 nucleotides line up with TRBD1. CDR3 length equals 12 residues. Germline assignment: CDR1 SQVTM and CDR2 ANQGSEA. With V trimmed by 7 bases and J by 5 bases, 6 bases remained unmatched. In nucleotides, the CDR3 is TGCAGCGCGGCGACAGGGGTGGAGACCCAGTACTTC. This gives the protein CSAATGVETQYF.

The rearrangement uses TRBV7-9 and TRBJ2-2; D remains ambiguous. The CDR3 length is 15 residues. Germline values: CDR1 SEHNR, CDR2 FQNEAQ (reference sequence). The germline V and J ends were trimmed by 3 bases and 7 bases, with 15 bases remaining between them. The chain's CDR3 is CASSFPRTNGGELFF. The DNA of the CDR3 is TGTGCCAGCAGCTTCCCCCGGACGAATGGCGGGGAGCTGTTTTTT.

Many counts were recorded for this clonotype. This chain links TRBV7-6 with TRBJ1-3; 9 bases match TRBD1. Germline CDR1 and CDR2: SGHVS and FNYEAQ. The CDR3 is 15 residues long. V was clipped by 5 bases and J by 4 bases; unmatched bases: 6. Here the CDR3 reads CASSPGTGIGNTIYF. In nucleotides, the CDR3 is TGTGCCAGCAGCCCCGGGACAGGGATCGGAAACACCATATATTTT.